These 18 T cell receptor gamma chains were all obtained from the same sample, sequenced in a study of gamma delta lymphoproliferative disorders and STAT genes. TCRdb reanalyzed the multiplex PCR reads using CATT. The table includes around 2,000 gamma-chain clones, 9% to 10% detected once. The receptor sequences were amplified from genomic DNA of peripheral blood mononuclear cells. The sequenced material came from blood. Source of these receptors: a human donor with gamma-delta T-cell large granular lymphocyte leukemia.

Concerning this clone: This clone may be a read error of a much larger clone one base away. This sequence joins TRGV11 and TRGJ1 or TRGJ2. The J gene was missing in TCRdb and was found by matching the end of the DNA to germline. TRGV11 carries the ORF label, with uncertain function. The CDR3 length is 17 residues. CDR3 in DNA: TGTACCACTGCGCCTGCTGGATTAGGCACGAATTATTATAAGAAACTCTTT. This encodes CTTAPAGLGTNYYKKLF.

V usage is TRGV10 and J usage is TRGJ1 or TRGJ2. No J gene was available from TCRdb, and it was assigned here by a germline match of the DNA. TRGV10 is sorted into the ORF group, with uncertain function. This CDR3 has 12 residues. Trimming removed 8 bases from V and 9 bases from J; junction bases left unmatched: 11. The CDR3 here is CAAWDSPCKKLF. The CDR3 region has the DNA TGTGCTGCGTGGGATTCCCCTTGTAAGAAACTCTTT.

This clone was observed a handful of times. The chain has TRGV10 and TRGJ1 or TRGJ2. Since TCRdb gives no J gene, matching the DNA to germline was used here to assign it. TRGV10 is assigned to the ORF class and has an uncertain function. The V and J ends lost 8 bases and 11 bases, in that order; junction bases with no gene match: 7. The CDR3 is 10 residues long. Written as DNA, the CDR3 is TGTGCTGCGTGGGATGACGAGAAACTCTTT. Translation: CAAWDDEKLF.

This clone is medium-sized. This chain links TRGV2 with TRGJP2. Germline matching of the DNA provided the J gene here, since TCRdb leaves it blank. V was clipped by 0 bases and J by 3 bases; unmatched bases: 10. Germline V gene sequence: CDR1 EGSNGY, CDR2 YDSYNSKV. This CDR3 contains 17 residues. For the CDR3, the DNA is TGTGCCACCTGGGACGGGCGATACGTGGGTAGTGATTGGATCAAGACGTTT. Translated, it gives CATWDGRYVGSDWIKTF.

The CDR3 sequence is CATWDSGYYYKKLF. CDR3 coding DNA: TGTGCCACCTGGGATAGTGGGTATTATTATAAGAAACTCTTT. This rearrangement joins TRGV8 to TRGJ1 or TRGJ2. Germline matching of the DNA provided the J gene here, since TCRdb leaves it blank. V lost 1 base, J lost 2 bases, and 5 bases stayed unmatched. The CDR3 contains 14 residues. CDR1 and CDR2 (germline): VENAVY, YDSYNSRV.

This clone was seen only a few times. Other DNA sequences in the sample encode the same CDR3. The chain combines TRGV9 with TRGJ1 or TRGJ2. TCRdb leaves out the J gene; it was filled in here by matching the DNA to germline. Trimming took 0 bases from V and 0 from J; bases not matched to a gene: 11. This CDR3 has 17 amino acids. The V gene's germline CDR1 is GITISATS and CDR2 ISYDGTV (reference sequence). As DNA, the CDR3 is TGTGCCTTGTGGGAGGTGCGCGGGGTTATGAATTATTATAAGAAACTCTTT. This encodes CALWEVRGVMNYYKKLF.

CDR3 nucleotides: TGTGCCACCTGGGGCCAGGAGAAGAAACTCTTT. Its translation is CATWGQEKKLF. The chain carries TRGV8 and TRGJ1 or TRGJ2. No J segment appears in TCRdb, so it was assigned here by matching the sequence to germline. Germline V gives CDR1 VENAVY, CDR2 YDSYNSRV. V shed 5 bases, J shed 10 bases, and the junction held 8 bases outside the gene matches. The CDR3 covers 11 residues.

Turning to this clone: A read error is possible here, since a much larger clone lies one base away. The CDR3 sequence is CATWDSPLDGNDWIKTF. In nucleotides, the CDR3 is TGTGCCACCTGGGACAGCCCCCTCGATGGTAATGATTGGATCAAGACGTTT. The chain recombines TRGV5 with TRGJP2. As TCRdb names no J gene, one was assigned here on the basis of a DNA match to germline. J lost 7 bases, V lost 1 base, and 15 bases had no gene match. CDR1 is VINAFY, CDR2 YDVSNSKD, per germline. The CDR3 runs to 17 residues.

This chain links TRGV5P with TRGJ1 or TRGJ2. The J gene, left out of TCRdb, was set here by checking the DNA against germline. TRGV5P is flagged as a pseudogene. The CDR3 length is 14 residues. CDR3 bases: TGTGCCACCTGGGGCAGTAAAAGCGGATATAAGAAACTCTTT. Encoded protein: CATWGSKSGYKKLF.

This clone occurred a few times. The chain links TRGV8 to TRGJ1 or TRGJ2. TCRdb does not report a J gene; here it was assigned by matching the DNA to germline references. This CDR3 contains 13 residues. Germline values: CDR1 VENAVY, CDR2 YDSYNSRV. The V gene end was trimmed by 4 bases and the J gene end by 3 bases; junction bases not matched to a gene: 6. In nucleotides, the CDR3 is TGTGCCACCTGGGAATCACTTTATTATAAGAAACTCTTT. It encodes CATWESLYYKKLF.

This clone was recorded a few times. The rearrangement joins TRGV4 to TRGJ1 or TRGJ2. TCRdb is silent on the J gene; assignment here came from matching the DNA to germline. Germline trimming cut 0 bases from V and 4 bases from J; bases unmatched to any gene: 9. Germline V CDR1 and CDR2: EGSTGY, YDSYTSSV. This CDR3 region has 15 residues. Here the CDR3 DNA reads TGTGCCACCTGGGATGGGAGAACAATGTATTATAAGAAACTCTTT. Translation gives CATWDGRTMYYKKLF.

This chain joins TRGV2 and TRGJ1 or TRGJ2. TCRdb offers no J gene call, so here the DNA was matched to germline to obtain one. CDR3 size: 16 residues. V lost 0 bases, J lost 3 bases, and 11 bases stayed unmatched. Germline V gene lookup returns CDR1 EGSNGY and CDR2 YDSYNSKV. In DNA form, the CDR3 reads TGTGCCACCTGGGACGGGCGGTCCGGCGTTTATTATAAGAAACTCTTT. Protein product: CATWDGRSGVYYKKLF.

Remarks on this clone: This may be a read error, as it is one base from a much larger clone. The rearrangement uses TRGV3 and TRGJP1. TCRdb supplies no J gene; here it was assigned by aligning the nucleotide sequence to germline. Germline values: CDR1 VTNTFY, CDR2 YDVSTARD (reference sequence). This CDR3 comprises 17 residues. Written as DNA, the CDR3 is TGTACCAACAGGTGGTTGTCAGTGTTTAATGCAGGTTGGTTCAAGATATTT. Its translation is CTNRWLSVFNAGWFKIF.

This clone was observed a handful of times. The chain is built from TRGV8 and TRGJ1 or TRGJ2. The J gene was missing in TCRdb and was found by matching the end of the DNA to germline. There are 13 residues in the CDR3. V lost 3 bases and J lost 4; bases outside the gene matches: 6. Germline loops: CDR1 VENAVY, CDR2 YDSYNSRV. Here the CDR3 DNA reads TGTGCCACCTGGGATCCATTCTATTATAAGAAACTCTTT. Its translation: CATWDPFYYKKLF.

The CDR3 sequence is CATWDRLPSDWIKTF. The CDR3 nucleotides are TGTGCCACCTGGGACAGGCTTCCTAGTGATTGGATCAAGACGTTT. The rearrangement links TRGV3 to TRGJP2. Germline matching of the DNA provided the J gene here, since TCRdb leaves it blank. This CDR3 is 15 amino acids long. J was trimmed by 4 bases and V by 0 bases; bases with no gene match: 5. CDR1 and CDR2 from the germline V gene are VTNTFY and YDVSTARD (reference sequence).

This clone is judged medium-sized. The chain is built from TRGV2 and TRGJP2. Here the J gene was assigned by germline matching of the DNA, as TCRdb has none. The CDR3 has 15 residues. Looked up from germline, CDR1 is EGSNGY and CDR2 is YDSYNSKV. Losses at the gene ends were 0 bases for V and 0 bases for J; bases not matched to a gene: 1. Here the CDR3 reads CATWDGYSSDWIKTF. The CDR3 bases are TGTGCCACCTGGGACGGGTATAGTAGTGATTGGATCAAGACGTTT.

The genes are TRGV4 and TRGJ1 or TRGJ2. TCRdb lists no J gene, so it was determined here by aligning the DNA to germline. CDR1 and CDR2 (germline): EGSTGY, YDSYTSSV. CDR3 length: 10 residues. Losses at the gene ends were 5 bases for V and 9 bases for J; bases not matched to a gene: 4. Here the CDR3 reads CATWVRKKLF. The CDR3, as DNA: TGTGCCACCTGGGTACGTAAGAAACTCTTT.

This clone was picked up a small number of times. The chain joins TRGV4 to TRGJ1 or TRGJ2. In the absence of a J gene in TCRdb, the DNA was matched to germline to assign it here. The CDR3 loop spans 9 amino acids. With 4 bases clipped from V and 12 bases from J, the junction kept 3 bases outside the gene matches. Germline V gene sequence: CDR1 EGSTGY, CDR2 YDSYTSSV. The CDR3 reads CATWEMKLF. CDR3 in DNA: TGTGCCACCTGGGAAATGAAACTCTTT.